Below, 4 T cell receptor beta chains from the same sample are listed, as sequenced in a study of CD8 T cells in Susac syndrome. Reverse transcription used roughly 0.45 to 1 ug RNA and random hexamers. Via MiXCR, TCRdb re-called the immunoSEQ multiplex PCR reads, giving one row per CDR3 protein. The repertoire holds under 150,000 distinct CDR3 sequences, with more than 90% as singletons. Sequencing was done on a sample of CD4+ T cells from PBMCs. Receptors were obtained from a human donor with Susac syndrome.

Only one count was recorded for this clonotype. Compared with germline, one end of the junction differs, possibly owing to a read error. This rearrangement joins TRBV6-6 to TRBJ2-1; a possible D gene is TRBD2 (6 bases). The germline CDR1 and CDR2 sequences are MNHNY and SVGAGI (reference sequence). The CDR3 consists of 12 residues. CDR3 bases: TGTGCCAGCAGCTATACCGGGACTGAGGAGTTCTTC. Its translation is CASSYTGTEEFF.

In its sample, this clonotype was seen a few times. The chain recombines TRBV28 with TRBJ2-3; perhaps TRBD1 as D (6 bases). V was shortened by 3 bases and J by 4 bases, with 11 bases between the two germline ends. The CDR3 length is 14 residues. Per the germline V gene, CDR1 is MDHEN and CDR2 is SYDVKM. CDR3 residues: CASSLIQGPDTQYF. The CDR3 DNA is TGTGCCAGCAGTTTGATACAGGGCCCAGATACGCAGTATTTT.

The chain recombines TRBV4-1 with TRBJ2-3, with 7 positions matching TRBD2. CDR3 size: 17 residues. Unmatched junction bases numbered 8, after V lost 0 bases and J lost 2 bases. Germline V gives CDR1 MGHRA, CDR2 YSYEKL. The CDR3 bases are TGCGCCAGCAGCCAAGATGGGGCTAGCGGAATCACAGATACGCAGTATTTT. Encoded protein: CASSQDGASGITDTQYF.

This CDR3 is CASSPEVLYEQYF. The CDR3 DNA is TGTGCCAGCAGCCCCGAGGTCTTGTACGAGCAGTACTTC. The genes are TRBV7-9 and TRBJ2-7; D is uncertain. Germline V lookup: CDR1 SEHNR, CDR2 FQNEAQ (reference sequence). V was clipped by 5 bases and J by 4 bases, with 12 bases between them. The CDR3 extends over 13 amino acids.